These 16 T cell receptor beta chains share one sample of origin, sequenced in a study of CD8 T cells in Susac syndrome. Random hexamers were used to reverse transcribe about 0.5 to 1 ug of RNA. TCRdb called the immunoSEQ multiplex PCR reads again in MiXCR, with one record for every CDR3 protein. The repertoire holds 51,000 or so distinct CDR3 sequences, approximately 93% seen once, with roughly 0.52% in the top ten. The sample comprised CD8+ T cells from PBMCs. All receptors come from a human donor in good health.

This sequence joins TRBV7-9 and TRBJ2-2; perhaps TRBD2 as D (6 bases). Germline assignment: CDR1 SEHNR and CDR2 FQNEAQ (reference sequence). The V and J ends lost 4 bases and 7 bases respectively, with 16 bases between them. This CDR3 comprises 15 residues. The CDR3 nucleotides read TGTGCCAGCAGCTCGCCGGAGGGGATGAGCGGGGAGCTGTTTTTT. This encodes CASSSPEGMSGELFF. The variable domain in full, completed from reference TRBV7-9 and TRBJ2-2, reads DTGVSQNPRHKITKRGQNVTFRCDPISEHNRLYWYRQTLGQGPEFLTYFQNEAQLEKSRLLSDRFSAERPKGSFSTLEIQRTEQGDSAMYLCASSSPEGMSGELFFGEGSRLTVL.

V gene TRBV29-1 combines with J gene TRBJ1-1; no firm D call. With 2 bases removed from V and 6 bases from J, the gap between germline ends came to 1 base. Germline CDR1 SQVTM, CDR2 ANQGSEA. The CDR3 is 9 residues long. The CDR3 nucleotides read TGCAGCGTTGAATCTGAAGCTTTCTTT. This codes for CSVESEAFF.

V usage is TRBV12-3 or TRBV12-4 and J usage is TRBJ1-1; 9 bases map to TRBD1. Trimming cost V 2 bases and J 3 bases; bases outside gene matches: 10. CDR3 size: 17 residues. CDR3 nucleotides: TGTGCCAGCAGTTTACCGGCGATAAACAGGGGGCACACTGAAGCTTTCTTT. Residues: CASSLPAINRGHTEAFF.

The genes are TRBV7-9 and TRBJ2-1, with D tentatively TRBD1 or TRBD2 (7 bases each). Germline CDR1 reads SEHNR; CDR2 reads FQNEAQ (reference sequence). V was clipped by 0 bases and J by 1 base, with 16 bases between them. The CDR3 covers 18 residues. DNA for the CDR3: TGTGCCAGCAGCTTAGCATCGACAGGGAGGGTATCCTACAATGAGCAGTTCTTC. This translates into CASSLASTGRVSYNEQFF.

The V and J genes are TRBV29-1 and TRBJ2-7; 12 bases map to TRBD2. The CDR3 runs to 13 residues. Germline V CDR1 and CDR2: SQVTM, ANQGSEA. V lost 8 bases and J lost 2; bases outside the gene matches: 4. The DNA of the CDR3 is TGCAGCATCCTAGCGGGAGGGACCTACGAGCAGTACTTC. Its translation is CSILAGGTYEQYF.

This chain joins TRBV10-3 and TRBJ2-2, with 8 nucleotides matching TRBD1. Per the germline V gene, CDR1 is ENHRY and CDR2 is SYGVKD. This CDR3 has 12 residues. V dropped 9 bases and J dropped 7; count of bases not matched to a gene: 4. Here the CDR3 reads CAMGQVVGELFF. In nucleotides, the CDR3 is TGTGCCATGGGACAGGTGGTCGGGGAGCTGTTTTTT.

This clonotype occurred a few times. The V gene is TRBV5-6, the J gene TRBJ2-7; 7 nucleotides line up with TRBD2. J was trimmed by 6 bases and V by 1 base; bases with no gene match: 7. The CDR3 sequence is 14 residues long. The germline CDR1 and CDR2 sequences are SGHDT and YYEEEE. CDR3 DNA sequence: TGTGCCAGCAGCTTGCCTAGCGGTGGTGTCGAGCAGTACTTC. This gives the protein CASSLPSGGVEQYF.

The V and J genes are TRBV3-1 and TRBJ2-3; 9 nucleotides line up with TRBD1. The CDR3 contains 19 residues. After removal of 0 bases from V and 2 bases from J, the junction contained 12 bases not matched to a gene. Per germline, CDR1 LGHDT and CDR2 YNNKEL (reference sequence). Here the CDR3 reads CASSQERDRDRVLTDTQYF. The CDR3 nucleotides read TGTGCCAGCAGCCAAGAAAGAGATAGGGACAGGGTTCTCACAGATACGCAGTATTTT.

The chain links TRBV10-1 to TRBJ2-3; no clear D. Germline-derived CDR1 and CDR2 are WNHNN and SYGVQD (reference sequence). The CDR3 covers 14 residues. V was shortened by 6 bases and J by 0 bases, with 10 bases between the two germline ends. The CDR3 region is CASSARMSTDTQYF. The CDR3 DNA sequence: TGCGCCAGCAGCGCCCGGATGAGCACAGATACGCAGTATTTT.

The V and J genes are TRBV2 and TRBJ2-7; 12 positions match TRBD1. The CDR3 has 15 amino acids. Trimming took 6 bases from V and 5 from J; bases not matched to a gene: 8. Germline CDR1 reads SNHLY; CDR2 reads FYNNEI. CDR3 region: CASRVPGQGANEQYF. The DNA for the CDR3 is TGTGCCAGCAGGGTTCCGGGACAGGGGGCGAACGAGCAGTACTTC.

This clonotype was counted once. The chain has TRBV12-5 and TRBJ2-5; no definite D call. Trimming shortened V by 2 bases and J by 1 base, and 5 bases separated the two germline ends. Germline CDR1 is LGHNT and CDR2 is FRNRAP. The CDR3 consists of 13 residues. CDR3 coding DNA: TGTGCTAGTGGTTTGAGCCTCCAAGAGACCCAGTACTTC. This sequence encodes CASGLSLQETQYF.

The CDR3 coding sequence is TGTGCCAGCAGTAACACTAACAGTAACCAAGAGACCCAGTACTTC. Translating it yields CASSNTNSNQETQYF. The rearrangement links TRBV27 to TRBJ2-5, with no clear D. V lost 5 bases and J lost 0, with 13 bases in between. The CDR3 is 15 residues long. The germline gives CDR1 MNHEY, CDR2 SMNVEV (reference sequence).

This chain joins TRBV7-9 and TRBJ2-7, with D unclear. Per germline, CDR1 SEHNR and CDR2 FQNEAQ (reference sequence). The CDR3 is 11 amino acids. The V end was cut by 5 bases, the J end by 5 bases, with 7 bases between. CDR3 in DNA: TGTGCCAGCAGCCCAACCAACGAGCAGTACTTC. Translating gives CASSPTNEQYF. Complete variable domain (other parts from reference TRBV7-9 and TRBJ2-7): DTGVSQNPRHKITKRGQNVTFRCDPISEHNRLYWYRQTLGQGPEFLTYFQNEAQLEKSRLLSDRFSAERPKGSFSTLEIQRTEQGDSAMYLCASSPTNEQYFGPGTRLTVT.

The chain recombines TRBV9 with TRBJ2-7; TRBD1 matches 10 bases. The germline gives CDR1 SGDLS, CDR2 YYNGEE. The CDR3 runs 16 residues. V was pared by 2 bases and J by 3 bases, with 8 bases of the junction left unmatched. The CDR3 sequence is CASSVDGTGEFYEQYF. The DNA of the CDR3 is TGTGCCAGCAGCGTGGACGGGACAGGGGAGTTCTACGAGCAGTACTTC.

The CDR3 DNA follows: TGCAGCGTCGACATTCTAGACAGGGACATTTTAGCCAAAAACATTCAGTACTTC. Amino acids: CSVDILDRDILAKNIQYF. This chain uses TRBV29-1 with TRBJ2-4; 7 bases fit TRBD1. From germline, CDR1 is SQVTM and CDR2 ANQGSEA. This CDR3 contains 18 residues. V lost 6 bases, J lost 0 bases, and 17 bases stayed unmatched.

The rearrangement joins TRBV7-9 to TRBJ2-3; no clear D gene. This CDR3 is 14 amino acids long. V was trimmed by 3 bases and J by 10 bases, leaving 17 bases between them. Germline assignment: CDR1 SEHNR and CDR2 FQNEAQ (reference sequence). The CDR3 nucleotides read TGTGCCAGCAGCTTCAGTCTACCTACGGGCTCGCAGTATTTT. Translated, it gives CASSFSLPTGSQYF.